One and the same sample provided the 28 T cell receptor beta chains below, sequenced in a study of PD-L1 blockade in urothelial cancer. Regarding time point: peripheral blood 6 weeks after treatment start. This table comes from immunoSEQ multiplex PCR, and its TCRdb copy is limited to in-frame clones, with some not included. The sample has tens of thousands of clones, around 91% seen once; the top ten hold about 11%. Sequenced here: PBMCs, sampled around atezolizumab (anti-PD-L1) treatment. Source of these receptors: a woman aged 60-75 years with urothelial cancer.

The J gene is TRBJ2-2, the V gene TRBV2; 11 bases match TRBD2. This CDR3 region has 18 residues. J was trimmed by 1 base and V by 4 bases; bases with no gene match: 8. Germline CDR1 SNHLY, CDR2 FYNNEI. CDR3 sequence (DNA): TGTGCCAGCAGTGTGGGTCTAGCGGGGGGCCTGAACACCGGGGAGCTGTTTTTT. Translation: CASSVGLAGGLNTGELFF.

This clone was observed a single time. Written as DNA, the CDR3 is TGTGCCAGCACCGACACCTCCGACGATCAGCCCCAGCATTTT. It encodes CASTDTSDDQPQHF. The chain joins TRBV2 to TRBJ1-5; no reliable D call. The CDR3 runs 14 residues. Germline V gene sequence: CDR1 SNHLY, CDR2 FYNNEI. V was clipped by 7 bases and J by 5 bases, with 15 bases between them. The whole variable domain, filled in from reference TRBV2 and TRBJ1-5, reads EPEVTQTPSHQVTQMGQEVILRCVPISNHLYFYWYRQILGQKVEFLVSFYNNEISEKSEIFDDQFSVERPDGSNFTLKIRSTKLEDSAMYFCASTDTSDDQPQHFGDGTRLSIL.

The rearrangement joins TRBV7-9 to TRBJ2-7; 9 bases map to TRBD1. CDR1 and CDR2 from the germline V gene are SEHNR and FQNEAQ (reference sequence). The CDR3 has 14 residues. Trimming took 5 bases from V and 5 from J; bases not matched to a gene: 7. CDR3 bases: TGTGCCAGCAGCCGGGACAGGGAATTCAACGAGCAGTACTTC. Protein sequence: CASSRDREFNEQYF.

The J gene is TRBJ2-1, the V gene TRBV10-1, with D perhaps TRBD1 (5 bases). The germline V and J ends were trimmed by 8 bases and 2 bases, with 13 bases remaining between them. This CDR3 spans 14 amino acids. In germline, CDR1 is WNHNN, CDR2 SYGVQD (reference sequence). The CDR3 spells CASGARIPYNEQFF. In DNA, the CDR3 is TGCGCCAGCGGGGCTAGAATCCCCTACAATGAGCAGTTCTTC.

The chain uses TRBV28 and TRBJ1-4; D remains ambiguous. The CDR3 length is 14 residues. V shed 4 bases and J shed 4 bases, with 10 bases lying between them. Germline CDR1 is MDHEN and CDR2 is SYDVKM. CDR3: CASSSGNINEKLFF. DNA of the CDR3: TGTGCCAGCAGTTCCGGGAATATTAATGAAAAACTGTTTTTT.

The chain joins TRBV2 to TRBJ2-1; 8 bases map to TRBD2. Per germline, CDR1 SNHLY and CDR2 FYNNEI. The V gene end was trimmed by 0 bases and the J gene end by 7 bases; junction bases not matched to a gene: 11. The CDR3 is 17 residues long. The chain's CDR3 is CASSEAAGTRSSNEQFF. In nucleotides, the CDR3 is TGTGCCAGCAGTGAAGCCGCCGGGACTAGGTCGAGTAATGAGCAGTTCTTC.

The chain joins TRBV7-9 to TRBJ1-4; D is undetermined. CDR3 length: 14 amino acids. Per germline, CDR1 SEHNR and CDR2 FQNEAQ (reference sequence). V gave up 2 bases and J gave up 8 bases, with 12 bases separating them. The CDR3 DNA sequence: TGTGCCAGCAGCTTAAGGCAGACTACAGAAAAACTGTTTTTT. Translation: CASSLRQTTEKLFF.

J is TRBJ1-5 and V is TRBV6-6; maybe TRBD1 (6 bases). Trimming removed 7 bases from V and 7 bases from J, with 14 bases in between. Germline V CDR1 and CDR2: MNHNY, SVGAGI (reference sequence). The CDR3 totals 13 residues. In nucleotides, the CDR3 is TGTGCCAGCAATACCAGGGGCCCCCAGCCCCAGCATTTT. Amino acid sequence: CASNTRGPQPQHF.

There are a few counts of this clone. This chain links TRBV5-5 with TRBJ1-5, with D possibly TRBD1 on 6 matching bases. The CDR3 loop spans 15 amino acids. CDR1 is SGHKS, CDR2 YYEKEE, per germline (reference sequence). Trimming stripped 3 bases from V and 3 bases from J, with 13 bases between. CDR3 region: CASSSGQVHNQPQHF. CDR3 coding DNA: TGTGCCAGCAGCTCGGGACAAGTGCACAATCAGCCCCAGCATTTT. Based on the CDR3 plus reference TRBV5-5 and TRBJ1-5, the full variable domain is DAGVTQSPTHLIKTRGQQVTLRCSPISGHKSVSWYQQVLGQGPQFIFQYYEKEERGRGNFPDRFSARQFPNYSSELNVNALLLGDSALYLCASSSGQVHNQPQHFGDGTRLSIL.

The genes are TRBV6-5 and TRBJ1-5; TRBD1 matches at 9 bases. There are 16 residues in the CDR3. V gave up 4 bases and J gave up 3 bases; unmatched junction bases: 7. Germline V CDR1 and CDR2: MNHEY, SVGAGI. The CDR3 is CASSSTGGPFNQPQHF. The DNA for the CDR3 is TGTGCCAGCAGTTCTACAGGGGGCCCATTCAATCAGCCCCAGCATTTT.

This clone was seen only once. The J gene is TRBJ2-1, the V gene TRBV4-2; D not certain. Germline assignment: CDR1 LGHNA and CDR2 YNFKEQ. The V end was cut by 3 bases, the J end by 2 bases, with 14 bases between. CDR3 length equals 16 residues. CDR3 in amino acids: CASSQARQTPYNEQFF. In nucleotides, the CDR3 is TGTGCCAGCAGCCAGGCCAGACAAACGCCCTACAATGAGCAGTTCTTC.

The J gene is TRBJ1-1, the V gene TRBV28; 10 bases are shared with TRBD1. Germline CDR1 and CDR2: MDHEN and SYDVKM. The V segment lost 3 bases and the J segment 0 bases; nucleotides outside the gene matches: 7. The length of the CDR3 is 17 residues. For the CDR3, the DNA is TGTGCCAGCAGTTTGCTGGGACAGGGGACATTGAACACTGAAGCTTTCTTT. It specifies CASSLLGQGTLNTEAFF.

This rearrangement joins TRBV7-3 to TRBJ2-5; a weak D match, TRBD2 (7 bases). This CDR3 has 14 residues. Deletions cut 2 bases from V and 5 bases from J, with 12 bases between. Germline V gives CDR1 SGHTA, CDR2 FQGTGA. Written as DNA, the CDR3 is TGTGCCAGCAGCTTATGGGGGGGCGGGGAGACCCAGTACTTC. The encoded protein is CASSLWGGGETQYF.

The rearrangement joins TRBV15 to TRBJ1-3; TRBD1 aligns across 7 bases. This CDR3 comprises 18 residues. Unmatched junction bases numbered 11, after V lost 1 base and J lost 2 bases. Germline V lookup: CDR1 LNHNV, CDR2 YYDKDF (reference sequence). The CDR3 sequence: CATSRAGQSLFAGNTIYF. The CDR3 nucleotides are TGTGCCACCAGCAGAGCGGGACAGAGTTTATTTGCTGGAAACACCATATATTTT.

CDR3 sequence reads: CASSLSGGSFF. The CDR3 DNA reads as TGTGCCAGCAGCTTATCGGGGGGGTCGTTCTTC. The V call is TRBV11-2, the J call TRBJ2-1; TRBD2 aligns across 8 bases. This CDR3 has 11 residues. CDR1 SGHAT and CDR2 FQNNGV come from the germline V gene. V lost 2 bases, J lost 15 bases, and 3 bases stayed unmatched.

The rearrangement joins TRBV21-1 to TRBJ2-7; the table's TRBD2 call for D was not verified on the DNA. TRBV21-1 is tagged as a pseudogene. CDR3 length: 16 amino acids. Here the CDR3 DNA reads TGTGCCAGCAGCAAAGCGCTGTGGGAGAGCTCCTACGAGCAGTACTTC. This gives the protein CASSKALWESSYEQYF.

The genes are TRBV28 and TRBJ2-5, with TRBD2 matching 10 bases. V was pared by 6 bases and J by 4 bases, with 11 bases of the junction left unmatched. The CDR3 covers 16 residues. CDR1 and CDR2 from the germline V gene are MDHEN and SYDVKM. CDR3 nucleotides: TGTGCCAGCAGCTTTGGGGGAGCGGGAGGGCCAGAGACCCAGTACTTC. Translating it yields CASSFGGAGGPETQYF. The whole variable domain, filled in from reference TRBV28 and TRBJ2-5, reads DVKVTQSSRYLVKRTGEKVFLECVQDMDHENMFWYRQDPGLGLRLIYFSYDVKMKEKGDIPEGYSVSREKKERFSLILESASTNQTSMYLCASSFGGAGGPETQYFGPGTRLLVL.

The CDR3 loop reads CASSDRQGFNQPQHF. The CDR3 coding sequence is TGCGCCAGCAGTGATCGTCAGGGGTTCAATCAGCCCCAGCATTTT. This sequence joins TRBV10-2 and TRBJ1-5; D possibly corresponds to TRBD1 (6 bases). CDR1 is WSHSY and CDR2 is SAAADI in the germline V gene. The CDR3 is 15 residues long. V gave up 3 bases and J gave up 3 bases, with 12 bases separating them.

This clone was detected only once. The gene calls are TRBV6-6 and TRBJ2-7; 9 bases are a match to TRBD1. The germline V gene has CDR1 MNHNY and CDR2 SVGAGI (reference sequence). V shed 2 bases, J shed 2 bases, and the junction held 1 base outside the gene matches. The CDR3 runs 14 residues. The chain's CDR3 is CASSYGTGTYEQYF. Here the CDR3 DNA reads TGTGCCAGCAGTTACGGGACAGGGACCTACGAGCAGTACTTC.

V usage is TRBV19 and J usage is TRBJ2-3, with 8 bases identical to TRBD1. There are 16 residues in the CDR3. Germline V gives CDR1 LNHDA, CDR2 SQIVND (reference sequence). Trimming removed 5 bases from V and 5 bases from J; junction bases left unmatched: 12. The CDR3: CASSPAGTGSLDTQYF. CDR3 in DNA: TGTGCCAGTAGTCCTGCCGGGACAGGCAGTTTAGATACGCAGTATTTT. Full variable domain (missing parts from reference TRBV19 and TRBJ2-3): DGGITQSPKYLFRKEGQNVTLSCEQNLNHDAMYWYRQDPGQGLRLIYYSQIVNDFQKGDIAEGYSVSREKKESFPLTVTSAQKNPTAFYLCASSPAGTGSLDTQYFGPGTRLTVL.

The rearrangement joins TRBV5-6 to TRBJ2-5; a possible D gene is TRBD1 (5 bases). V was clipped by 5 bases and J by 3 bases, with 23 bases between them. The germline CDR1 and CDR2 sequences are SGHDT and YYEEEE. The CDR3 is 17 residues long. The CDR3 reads CASRRTENRSPKETQYF. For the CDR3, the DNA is TGTGCCAGCAGACGCACCGAGAACAGGTCTCCTAAAGAGACCCAGTACTTC.

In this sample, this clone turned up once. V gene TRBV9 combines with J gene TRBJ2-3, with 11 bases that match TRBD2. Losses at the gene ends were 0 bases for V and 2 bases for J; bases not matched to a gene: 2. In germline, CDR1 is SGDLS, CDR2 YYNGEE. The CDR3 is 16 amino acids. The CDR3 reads CASSVGLAGFTDTQYF. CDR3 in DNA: TGTGCCAGCAGCGTAGGACTAGCGGGGTTCACAGATACGCAGTATTTT. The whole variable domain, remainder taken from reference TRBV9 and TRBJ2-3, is DSGVTQTPKHLITATGQRVTLRCSPRSGDLSVYWYQQSLDQGLQFLIQYYNGEERAKGNILERFSAQQFPDLHSELNLSSLELGDSALYFCASSVGLAGFTDTQYFGPGTRLTVL.

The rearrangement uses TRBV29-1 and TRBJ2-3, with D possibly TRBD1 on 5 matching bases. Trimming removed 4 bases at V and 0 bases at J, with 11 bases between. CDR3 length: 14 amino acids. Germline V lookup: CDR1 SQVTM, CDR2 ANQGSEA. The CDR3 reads CSVGGRTSTDTQYF. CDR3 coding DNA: TGCAGCGTTGGGGGCAGAACTAGCACAGATACGCAGTATTTT.

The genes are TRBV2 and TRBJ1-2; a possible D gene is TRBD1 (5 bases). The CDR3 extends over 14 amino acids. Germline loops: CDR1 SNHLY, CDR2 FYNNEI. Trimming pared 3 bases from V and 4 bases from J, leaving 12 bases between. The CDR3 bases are TGTGCCAGCAGTGACAGTCAGGGACTCTATGGCTACACCTTC. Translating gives CASSDSQGLYGYTF.

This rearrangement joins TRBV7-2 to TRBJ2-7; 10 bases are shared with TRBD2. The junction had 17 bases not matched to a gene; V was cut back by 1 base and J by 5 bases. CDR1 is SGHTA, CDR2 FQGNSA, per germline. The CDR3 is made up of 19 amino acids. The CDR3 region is CASSLVTSGRASYRNEQYF. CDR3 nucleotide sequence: TGTGCCAGCAGCTTAGTTACGAGCGGGAGGGCCTCATATAGGAACGAGCAGTACTTC. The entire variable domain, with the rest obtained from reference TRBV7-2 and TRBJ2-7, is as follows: GAGVSQSPSNKVTEKGKDVELRCDPISGHTALYWYRQSLGQGLEFLIYFQGNSAPDKSGLPSDRFSAERTGGSVSTLTIQRTQQEDSAVYLCASSLVTSGRASYRNEQYFGPGTRLTVT.

The DNA for the CDR3 is TGTGCCAGCAGTGGGACAGGGGGCCAGAACACTGAAGCTTTCTTT. Translation: CASSGTGGQNTEAFF. The J gene is TRBJ1-1, the V gene TRBV25-1, with 11 nucleotides matching TRBD1. Germline V lookup: CDR1 MGHDK, CDR2 SYGVNS. Trimming removed 4 bases from V and 1 base from J; junction bases left unmatched: 2. The CDR3 runs to 15 residues.

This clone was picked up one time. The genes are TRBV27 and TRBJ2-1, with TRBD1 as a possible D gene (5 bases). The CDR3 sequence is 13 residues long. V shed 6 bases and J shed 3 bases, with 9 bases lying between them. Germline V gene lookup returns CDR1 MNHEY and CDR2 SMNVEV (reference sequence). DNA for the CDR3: TGTGCCAGCAGGCAGACAGTCTACAATGAGCAGTTCTTC. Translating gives CASRQTVYNEQFF.

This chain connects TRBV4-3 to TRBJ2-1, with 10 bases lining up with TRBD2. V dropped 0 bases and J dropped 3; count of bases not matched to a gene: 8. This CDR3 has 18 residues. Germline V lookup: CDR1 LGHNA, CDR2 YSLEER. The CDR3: CASSQESMGTSVYNEQFF. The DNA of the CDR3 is TGCGCCAGCAGCCAAGAATCCATGGGGACTAGCGTCTACAATGAGCAGTTCTTC.